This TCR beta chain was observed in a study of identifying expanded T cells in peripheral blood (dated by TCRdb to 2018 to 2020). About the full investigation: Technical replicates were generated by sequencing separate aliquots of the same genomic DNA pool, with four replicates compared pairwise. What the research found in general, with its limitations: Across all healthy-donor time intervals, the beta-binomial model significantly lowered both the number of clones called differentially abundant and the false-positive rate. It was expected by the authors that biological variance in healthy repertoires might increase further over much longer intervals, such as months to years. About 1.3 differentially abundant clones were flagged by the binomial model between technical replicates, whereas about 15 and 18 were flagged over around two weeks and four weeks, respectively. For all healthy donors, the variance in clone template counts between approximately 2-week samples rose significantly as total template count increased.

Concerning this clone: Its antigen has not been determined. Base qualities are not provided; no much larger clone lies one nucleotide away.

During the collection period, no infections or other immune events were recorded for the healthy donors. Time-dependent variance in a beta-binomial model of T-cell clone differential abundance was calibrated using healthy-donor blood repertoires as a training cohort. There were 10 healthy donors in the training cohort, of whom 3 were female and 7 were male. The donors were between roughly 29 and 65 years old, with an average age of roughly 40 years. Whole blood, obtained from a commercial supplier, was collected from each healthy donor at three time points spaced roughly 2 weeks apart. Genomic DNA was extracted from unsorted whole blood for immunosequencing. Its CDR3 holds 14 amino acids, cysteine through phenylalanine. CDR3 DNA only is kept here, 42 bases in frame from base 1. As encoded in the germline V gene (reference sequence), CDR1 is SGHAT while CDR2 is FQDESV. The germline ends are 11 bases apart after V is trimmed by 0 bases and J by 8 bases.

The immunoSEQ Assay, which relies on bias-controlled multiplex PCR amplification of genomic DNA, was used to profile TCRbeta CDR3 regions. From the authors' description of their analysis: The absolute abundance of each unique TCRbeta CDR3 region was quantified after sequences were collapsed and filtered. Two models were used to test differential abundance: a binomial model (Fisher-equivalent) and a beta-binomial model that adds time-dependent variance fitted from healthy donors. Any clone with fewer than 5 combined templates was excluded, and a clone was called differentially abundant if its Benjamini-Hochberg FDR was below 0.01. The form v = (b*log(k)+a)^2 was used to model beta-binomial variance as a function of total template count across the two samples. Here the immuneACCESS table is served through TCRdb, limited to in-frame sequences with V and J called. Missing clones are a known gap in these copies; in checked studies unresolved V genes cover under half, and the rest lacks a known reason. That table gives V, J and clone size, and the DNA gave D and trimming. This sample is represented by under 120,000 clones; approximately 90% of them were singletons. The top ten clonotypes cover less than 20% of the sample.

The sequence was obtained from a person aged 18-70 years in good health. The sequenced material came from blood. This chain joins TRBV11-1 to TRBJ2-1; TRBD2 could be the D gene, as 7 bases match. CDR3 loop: CASSLAGGPYEQFF. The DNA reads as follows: TGTGCCAGCAGCTTAGCGGGGGGGCCATATGAGCAGTTCTTC.